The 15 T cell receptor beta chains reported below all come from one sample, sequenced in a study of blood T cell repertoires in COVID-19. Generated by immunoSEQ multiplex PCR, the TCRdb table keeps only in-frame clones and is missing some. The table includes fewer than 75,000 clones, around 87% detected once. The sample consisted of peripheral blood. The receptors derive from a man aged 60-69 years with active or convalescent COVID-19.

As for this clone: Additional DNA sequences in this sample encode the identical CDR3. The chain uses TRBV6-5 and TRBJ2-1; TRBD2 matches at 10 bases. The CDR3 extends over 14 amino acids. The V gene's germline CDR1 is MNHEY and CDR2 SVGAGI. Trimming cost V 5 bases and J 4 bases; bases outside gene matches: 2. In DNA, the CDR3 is TGTGCCAGCAGTCGGACTAGCGGATACAATGAGCAGTTCTTC. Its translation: CASSRTSGYNEQFF.

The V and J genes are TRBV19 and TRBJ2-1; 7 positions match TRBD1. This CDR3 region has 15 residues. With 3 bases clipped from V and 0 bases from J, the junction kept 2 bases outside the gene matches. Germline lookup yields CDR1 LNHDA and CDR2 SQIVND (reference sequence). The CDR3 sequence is CASSMGTVSYNEQFF. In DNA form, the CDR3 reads TGTGCCAGTAGTATGGGGACAGTCTCCTACAATGAGCAGTTCTTC.

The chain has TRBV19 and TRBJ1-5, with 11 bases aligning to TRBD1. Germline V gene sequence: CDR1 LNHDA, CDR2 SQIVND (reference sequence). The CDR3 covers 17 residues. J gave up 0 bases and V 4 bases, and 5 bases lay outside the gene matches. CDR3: CASSRTGGLVSNQPQHF. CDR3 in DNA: TGTGCCAGTAGTAGGACAGGGGGCTTGGTTAGCAATCAGCCCCAGCATTTT.

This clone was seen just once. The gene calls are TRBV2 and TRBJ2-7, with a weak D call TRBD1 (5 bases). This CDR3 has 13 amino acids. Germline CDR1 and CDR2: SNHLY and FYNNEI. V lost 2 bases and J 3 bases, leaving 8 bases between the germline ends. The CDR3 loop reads CASSEWQGYEQYF. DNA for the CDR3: TGTGCCAGCAGTGAATGGCAGGGCTACGAGCAGTACTTC.

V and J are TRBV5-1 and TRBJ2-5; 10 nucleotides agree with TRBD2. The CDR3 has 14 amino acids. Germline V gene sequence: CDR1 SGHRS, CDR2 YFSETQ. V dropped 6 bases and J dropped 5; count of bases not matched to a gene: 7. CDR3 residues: CASTSIAGGETQYF. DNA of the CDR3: TGCGCCAGCACCTCGATAGCGGGGGGTGAGACCCAGTACTTC.

CDR3 DNA: TGTGCCACCAGTGACCCCGCTAGCGGGAACTACAATGAGCAGTTCTTC. It yields the protein CATSDPASGNYNEQFF. V usage is TRBV24-1 and J usage is TRBJ2-1; 9 bases map to TRBD2. Trimming at V came to 4 bases and at J to 3 bases, leaving 6 bases not matched to a gene. The CDR3 spans 16 residues. Germline V gene lookup returns CDR1 KGHDR and CDR2 SFDVKD.

The CDR3 DNA is TGTGCCAGCAGCCTCCAGACACTTAATGAAAAACTGTTTTTT. Translation gives CASSLQTLNEKLFF. V and J are TRBV11-2 and TRBJ1-4; D is unclear. Looked up from germline, CDR1 is SGHAT and CDR2 is FQNNGV. This CDR3 has 14 residues. The V end lost 5 bases, the J end lost 4 bases, and 11 bases lay between the germline ends.

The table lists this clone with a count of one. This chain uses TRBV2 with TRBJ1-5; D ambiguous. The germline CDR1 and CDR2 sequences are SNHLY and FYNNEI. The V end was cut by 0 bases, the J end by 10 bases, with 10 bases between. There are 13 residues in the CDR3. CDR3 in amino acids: CASSEALTVPQHF. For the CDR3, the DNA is TGTGCCAGCAGTGAAGCGCTTACGGTCCCCCAGCATTTT.

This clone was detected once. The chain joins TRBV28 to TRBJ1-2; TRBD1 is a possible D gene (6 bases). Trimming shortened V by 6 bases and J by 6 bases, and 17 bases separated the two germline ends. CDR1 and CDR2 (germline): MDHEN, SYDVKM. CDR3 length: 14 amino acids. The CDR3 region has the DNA TGTGCCAGCAGACCGACAGGCCGGCGCGATGGCTACACCTTC. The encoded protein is CASRPTGRRDGYTF.

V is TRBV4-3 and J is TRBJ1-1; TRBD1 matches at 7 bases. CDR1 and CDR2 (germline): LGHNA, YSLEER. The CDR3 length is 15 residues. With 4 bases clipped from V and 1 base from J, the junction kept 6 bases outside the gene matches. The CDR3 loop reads CASSLGTASNTEAFF. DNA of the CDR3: TGCGCCAGCAGCCTAGGGACAGCCTCGAACACTGAAGCTTTCTTT.

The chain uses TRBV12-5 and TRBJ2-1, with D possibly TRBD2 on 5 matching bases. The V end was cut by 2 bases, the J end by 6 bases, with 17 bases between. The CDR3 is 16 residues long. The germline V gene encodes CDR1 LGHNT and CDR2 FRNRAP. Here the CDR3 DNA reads TGTGCTAGTGGTTTGTCCCATACTAGTCGGAGCAATGAGCAGTTCTTC. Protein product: CASGLSHTSRSNEQFF.

CDR3 nucleotide sequence: TGTGCCAGCAGCCCCCAGGGGGGTGATAATGGCTACACCTTC. As protein: CASSPQGGDNGYTF. The gene calls are TRBV7-2 and TRBJ1-2, with 7 positions matching TRBD1. The V and J ends lost 5 bases and 6 bases, in that order; junction bases with no gene match: 9. CDR3 length equals 14 residues. The germline CDR1 and CDR2 sequences are SGHTA and FQGNSA.

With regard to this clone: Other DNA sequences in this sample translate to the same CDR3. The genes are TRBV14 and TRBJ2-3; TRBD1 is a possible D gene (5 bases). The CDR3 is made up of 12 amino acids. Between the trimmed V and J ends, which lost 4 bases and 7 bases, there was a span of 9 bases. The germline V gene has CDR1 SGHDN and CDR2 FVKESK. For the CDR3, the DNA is TGTGCCAGCAGCCCCAGGGCCAATACGCAGTATTTT. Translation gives CASSPRANTQYF.

The CDR3 DNA sequence: TGCGCCAGCAGCTTGGCCGGGGAGACAGGTAACGGCTACACCTTC. Its translation is CASSLAGETGNGYTF. The chain links TRBV5-1 to TRBJ1-2; possibly TRBD1 for D (6 bases). V lost 0 bases, J lost 8 bases, and 17 bases lay in between. The CDR3 runs to 15 residues. The germline V gene has CDR1 SGHRS and CDR2 YFSETQ.

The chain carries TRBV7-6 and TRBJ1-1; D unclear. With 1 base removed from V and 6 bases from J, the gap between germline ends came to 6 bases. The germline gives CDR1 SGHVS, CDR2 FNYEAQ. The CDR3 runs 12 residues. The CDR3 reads CASSLVESEAFF. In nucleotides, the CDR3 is TGTGCCAGCAGCTTAGTTGAGTCTGAAGCTTTCTTT.